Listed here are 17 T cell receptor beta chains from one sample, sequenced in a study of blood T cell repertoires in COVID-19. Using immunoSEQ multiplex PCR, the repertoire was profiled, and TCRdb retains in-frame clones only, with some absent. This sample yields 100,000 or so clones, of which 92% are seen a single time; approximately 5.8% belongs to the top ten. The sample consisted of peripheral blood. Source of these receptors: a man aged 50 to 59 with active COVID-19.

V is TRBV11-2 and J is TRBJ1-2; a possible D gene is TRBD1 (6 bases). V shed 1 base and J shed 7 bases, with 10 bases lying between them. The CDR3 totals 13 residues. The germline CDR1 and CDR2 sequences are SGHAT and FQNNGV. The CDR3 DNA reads TGTGCCAGCAGCTTAGGCAGGGGCCCTGGCTACACCTTC. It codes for CASSLGRGPGYTF.

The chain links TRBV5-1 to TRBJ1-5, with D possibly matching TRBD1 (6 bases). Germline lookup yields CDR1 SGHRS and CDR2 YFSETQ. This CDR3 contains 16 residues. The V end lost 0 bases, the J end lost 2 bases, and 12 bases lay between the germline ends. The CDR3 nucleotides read TGCGCCAGCAGCTTGGAGGGCGGGGGCGGCAATCAGCCCCAGCATTTT. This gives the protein CASSLEGGGGNQPQHF. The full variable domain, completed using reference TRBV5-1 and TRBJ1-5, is KAGVTQTPRYLIKTRGQQVTLSCSPISGHRSVSWYQQTPGQGLQFLFEYFSETQRNKGNFPGRFSGRQFSNSRSEMNVSTLELGDSALYLCASSLEGGGGNQPQHFGDGTRLSIL.

The CDR3 protein is CASSFTNTGELFF. CDR3 sequence (DNA): TGTGCCAGCAGCTTTACTAACACCGGGGAGCTGTTTTTT. The chain has TRBV7-3 and TRBJ2-2; D not resolved. V was pared by 3 bases and J by 2 bases, with 4 bases between. This CDR3 is built from 13 residues. Germline loops: CDR1 SGHTA, CDR2 FQGTGA.

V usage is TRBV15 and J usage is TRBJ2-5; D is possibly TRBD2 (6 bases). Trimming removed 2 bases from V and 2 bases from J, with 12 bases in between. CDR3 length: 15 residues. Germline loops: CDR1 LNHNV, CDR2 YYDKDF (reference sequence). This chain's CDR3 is CATSRSRDSQETQYF. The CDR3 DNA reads TGTGCCACCAGCAGATCCCGGGACTCACAAGAGACCCAGTACTTC.

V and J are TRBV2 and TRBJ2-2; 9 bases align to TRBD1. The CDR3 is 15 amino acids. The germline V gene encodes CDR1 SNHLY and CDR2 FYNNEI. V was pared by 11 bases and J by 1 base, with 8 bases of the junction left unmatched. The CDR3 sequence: CASQKTGGNTGELFF. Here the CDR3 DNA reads TGTGCCTCCCAGAAGACAGGGGGGAACACCGGGGAGCTGTTTTTT.

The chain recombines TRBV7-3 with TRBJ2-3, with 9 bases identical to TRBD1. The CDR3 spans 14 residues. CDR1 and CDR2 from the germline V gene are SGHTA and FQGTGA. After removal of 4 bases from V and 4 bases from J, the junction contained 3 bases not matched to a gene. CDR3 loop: CASSSDRGSDTQYF. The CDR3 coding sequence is TGTGCCAGCAGCTCGGACAGGGGATCAGATACGCAGTATTTT.

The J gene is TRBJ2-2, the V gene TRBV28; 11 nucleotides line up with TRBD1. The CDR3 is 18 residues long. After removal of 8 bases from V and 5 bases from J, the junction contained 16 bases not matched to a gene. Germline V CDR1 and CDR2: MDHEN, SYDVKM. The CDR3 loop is CASAPPGYGQGATGELFF. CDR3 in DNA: TGTGCCAGCGCCCCTCCGGGTTATGGACAGGGGGCGACCGGGGAGCTGTTTTTT.

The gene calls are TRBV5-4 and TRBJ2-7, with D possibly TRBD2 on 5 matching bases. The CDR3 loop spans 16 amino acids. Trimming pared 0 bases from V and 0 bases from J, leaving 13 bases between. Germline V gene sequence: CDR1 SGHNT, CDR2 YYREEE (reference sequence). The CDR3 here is CASSLGGGDLSYEQYF. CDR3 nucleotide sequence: TGTGCCAGCAGCTTGGGTGGAGGTGATCTCTCCTACGAGCAGTACTTC.

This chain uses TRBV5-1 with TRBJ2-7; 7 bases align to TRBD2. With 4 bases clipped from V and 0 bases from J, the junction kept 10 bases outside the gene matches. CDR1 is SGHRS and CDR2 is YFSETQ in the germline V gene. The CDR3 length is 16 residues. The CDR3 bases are TGCGCCAGCAGCCCAATGTCTAGCGGCAGCTCCTACGAGCAGTACTTC. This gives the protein CASSPMSSGSSYEQYF.

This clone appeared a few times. CDR3 protein: CASSLVRVGGHSPLHF. CDR3 coding DNA: TGTGCCAGCAGCCTTGTTAGGGTTGGCGGGCATTCACCCCTCCACTTT. The rearrangement joins TRBV7-9 to TRBJ1-6; no definite D call. The germline V gene has CDR1 SEHNR and CDR2 FQNEAQ (reference sequence). The germline V and J ends were trimmed by 5 bases and 8 bases, with 19 bases remaining between them. There are 16 residues in the CDR3. Combining the CDR3 with reference TRBV7-9 and TRBJ1-6 gives the whole variable domain DTGVSQNPRHKITKRGQNVTFRCDPISEHNRLYWYRQTLGQGPEFLTYFQNEAQLEKSRLLSDRFSAERPKGSFSTLEIQRTEQGDSAMYLCASSLVRVGGHSPLHFGNGTRLTVT.

The CDR3 sequence is CASSLDNPGSTTEAFF. The CDR3 DNA reads TGCGCCAGCAGCTTGGATAACCCCGGGAGCACGACTGAAGCTTTCTTT. The V and J genes are TRBV5-1 and TRBJ1-1, with D uncertain. This CDR3 has 16 amino acids. Germline V CDR1 and CDR2: SGHRS, YFSETQ. The germline V and J ends were trimmed by 0 bases and 5 bases, with 17 bases remaining between them. Drawing the rest from reference TRBV5-1 and TRBJ1-1, the complete variable domain is KAGVTQTPRYLIKTRGQQVTLSCSPISGHRSVSWYQQTPGQGLQFLFEYFSETQRNKGNFPGRFSGRQFSNSRSEMNVSTLELGDSALYLCASSLDNPGSTTEAFFGQGTRLTVV.

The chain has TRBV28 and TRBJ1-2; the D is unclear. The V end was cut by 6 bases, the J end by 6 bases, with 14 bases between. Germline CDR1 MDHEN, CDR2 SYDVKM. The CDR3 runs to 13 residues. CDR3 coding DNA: TGTGCCAGCAGCGCGACGGGTCGCAATGGCTACACCTTC. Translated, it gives CASSATGRNGYTF.

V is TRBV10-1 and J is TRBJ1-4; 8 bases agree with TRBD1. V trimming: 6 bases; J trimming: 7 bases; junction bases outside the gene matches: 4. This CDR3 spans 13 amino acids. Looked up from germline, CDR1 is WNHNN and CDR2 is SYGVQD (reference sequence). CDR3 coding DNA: TGCGCCAGCAGCCTGGACAGGGCTGAAAAACTGTTTTTT. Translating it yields CASSLDRAEKLFF.

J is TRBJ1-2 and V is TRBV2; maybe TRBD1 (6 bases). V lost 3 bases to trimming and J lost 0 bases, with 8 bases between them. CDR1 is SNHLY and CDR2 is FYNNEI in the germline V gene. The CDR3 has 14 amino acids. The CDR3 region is CASSEWGPNYGYTF. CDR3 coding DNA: TGTGCCAGCAGTGAGTGGGGGCCTAACTATGGCTACACCTTC.

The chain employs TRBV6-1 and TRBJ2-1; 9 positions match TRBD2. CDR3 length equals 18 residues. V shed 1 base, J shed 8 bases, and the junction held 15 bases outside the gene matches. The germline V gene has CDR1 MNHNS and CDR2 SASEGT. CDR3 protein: CASSEEASGRLPPDEQFF. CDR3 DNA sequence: TGTGCCAGCAGTGAAGAGGCAAGCGGGAGGCTCCCTCCGGATGAGCAGTTCTTC.

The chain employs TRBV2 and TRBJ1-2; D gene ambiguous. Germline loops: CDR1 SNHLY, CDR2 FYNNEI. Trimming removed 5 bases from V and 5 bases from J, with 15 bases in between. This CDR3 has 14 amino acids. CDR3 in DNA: TGTGCCAGCAGTATTCTCGGGATACGATATGGCTACACCTTC. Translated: CASSILGIRYGYTF.

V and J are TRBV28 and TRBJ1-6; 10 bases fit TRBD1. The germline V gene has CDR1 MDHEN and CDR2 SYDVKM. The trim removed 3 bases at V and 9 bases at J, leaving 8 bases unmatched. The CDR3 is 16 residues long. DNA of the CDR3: TGTGCCAGCAGTTTTTCGGGACAGGGGAATTTTTCACCCCTCCACTTT. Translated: CASSFSGQGNFSPLHF.